One and the same sample provided the 10 T cell receptor beta chains below, sequenced in a study of blood T cells in healthy people across ages. A second PCR, run for roughly 7 to 11 cycles, used a sample-barcoded 5' primer plus a J-beta primer mix. TCRdb fed the 5' RACE reads into MiXCR, producing one record per CDR3 protein. The profile shows some 700,000 distinct CDR3 sequences, roughly two fifths of them singletons. The sample consisted of blood. The receptors were gathered from a woman aged 55-69 years in good health.

The chain combines TRBV20-1 with TRBJ2-3; 9 bases fit TRBD2. The V gene's germline CDR1 is DFQATT and CDR2 SNEGSKA (reference sequence). The CDR3 loop spans 15 amino acids. With 5 bases clipped from V and 1 base from J, the junction kept 7 bases outside the gene matches. CDR3 amino acids: CSAQRLAGRTDTQYF. The DNA of the CDR3 is TGCAGTGCTCAGCGTCTAGCGGGGCGCACAGATACGCAGTATTTT.

This clonotype was counted only a few times. The rearrangement links TRBV6-2 or TRBV6-3 to TRBJ1-5, with 9 bases lining up with TRBD1. There are 16 residues in the CDR3. Germline CDR1 MNHEY, CDR2 SVGEGT. The ends lost 6 bases at V and 6 bases at J; junction bases unmatched: 12. The CDR3 loop reads CASSSGQGISAQPQHF. The CDR3 region has the DNA TGTGCCAGCAGCTCAGGACAGGGGATTTCGGCTCAGCCCCAGCATTTT.

The chain combines TRBV7-2 with TRBJ2-1; perhaps TRBD1 as D (6 bases). CDR3 length: 14 amino acids. V was clipped by 0 bases and J by 7 bases, with 10 bases between them. Germline assignment: CDR1 SGHTA and CDR2 FQGNSA. Here the CDR3 DNA reads TGTGCCAGCAGCTTAGCCAGGGGCCTAAATGAGCAGTTCTTC. Its protein product is CASSLARGLNEQFF.

With respect to this clonotype: This may be a read error: a much more frequent sequence differs by one nucleotide. This sequence joins TRBV12-3 or TRBV12-4 and TRBJ2-7; D gene uncertain. V lost 5 bases to trimming and J lost 12 bases, with 14 bases between them. The CDR3 runs to 11 residues. CDR3 protein: CASSNQETRYF. CDR3 nucleotides: TGTGCCAGCAGTAACCAAGAGACCCGGTACTTC.

The table lists this clonotype with a few counts. This chain connects TRBV12-3 or TRBV12-4 to TRBJ2-7, with D hard to call. The ends were cut back, 3 bases at V and 8 bases at J, with 8 bases in the middle. The CDR3 extends over 11 amino acids. The CDR3 here is CASSLAGQQYF. The CDR3 DNA sequence: TGTGCCAGCAGTTTGGCCGGACAGCAGTACTTC.

The chain couples TRBV4-3 to TRBJ1-4; 11 nucleotides align to TRBD1. CDR1 and CDR2 (germline): LGHNA, YSLEER. The length of the CDR3 is 15 residues. V lost 2 bases, J lost 8 bases, and 4 bases stayed unmatched. CDR3 DNA sequence: TGCGCCAGCAGCCAATTTCGGACAGGGGGCGAAAAACTGTTTTTT. Translated, it gives CASSQFRTGGEKLFF.

J is TRBJ2-5 and V is TRBV7-2; D is unclear. Germline CDR1 is SGHTA and CDR2 is FQGNSA. The CDR3 is made up of 11 amino acids. V shed 5 bases and J shed 11 bases, with 12 bases lying between them. The CDR3 sequence: CASSSHEEQYF. The CDR3, as DNA: TGTGCCAGCAGCAGCCACGAAGAGCAGTACTTC.

The chain has TRBV20-1 and TRBJ1-5; perhaps TRBD1 as D (5 bases). The CDR3 contains 14 residues. V was pared by 6 bases and J by 7 bases, with 19 bases between. Germline lookup yields CDR1 DFQATT and CDR2 SNEGSKA (reference sequence). This chain's CDR3 is CSATSAGGVQPQHF. In DNA form, the CDR3 reads TGCAGTGCAACATCGGCGGGGGGTGTACAGCCCCAGCATTTT.

The CDR3 DNA is TGTGCCAGCAAAACTAGTGGGAGGGCCACAGATACGCAGTATTTT. The encoded protein is CASKTSGRATDTQYF. The chain employs TRBV6-2 or TRBV6-3 and TRBJ2-3, with TRBD2 matching over 7 bases. This CDR3 region has 15 residues. Trimming took 7 bases from V and 2 from J; bases not matched to a gene: 9. The germline V gene has CDR1 MNHEY and CDR2 SVGEGT.

The chain links TRBV20-1 to TRBJ2-5; D remains ambiguous. This CDR3 is 12 amino acids long. Between the trimmed V and J ends, which lost 2 bases and 2 bases, there was a span of 6 bases. Germline V lookup: CDR1 DFQATT, CDR2 SNEGSKA (reference sequence). Written as DNA, the CDR3 is TGCAGTGCTAGAACACAGCAAGAGACCCAGTACTTC. Translation: CSARTQQETQYF.